Here is one TCR beta chain with its context. What it binds is unknown. The sample belongs to a study of cytomegalovirus exposure and HLA in healthy donors. Findings of the study overall: It was likely that a cluster of highly shared sequence variants was a sequencing artifact.

With 60 Vbeta and 13 Jbeta primers, the PCR was carried out. The repertoire was sequenced with immunoSEQ multiplex PCR; TCRdb's copy has only in-frame clones and lacks some. This table holds about 140,000 clones, over 50% found once. The source is a human donor in good health. The material sequenced was PBMCs.

The CDR3 coding sequence is TGTGCCAGCAGCTTGCGAGGGGGAAAGGAGACCCAGTACTTC. Its protein is CASSLRGGKETQYF. The J gene is TRBJ2-5, the V gene TRBV5-4; a possible D gene is TRBD1 (6 bases). The CDR3 is 14 residues long. The germline V gene encodes CDR1 SGHNT and CDR2 YYREEE (reference sequence). V was pared by 1 base and J by 5 bases, with 12 bases between.